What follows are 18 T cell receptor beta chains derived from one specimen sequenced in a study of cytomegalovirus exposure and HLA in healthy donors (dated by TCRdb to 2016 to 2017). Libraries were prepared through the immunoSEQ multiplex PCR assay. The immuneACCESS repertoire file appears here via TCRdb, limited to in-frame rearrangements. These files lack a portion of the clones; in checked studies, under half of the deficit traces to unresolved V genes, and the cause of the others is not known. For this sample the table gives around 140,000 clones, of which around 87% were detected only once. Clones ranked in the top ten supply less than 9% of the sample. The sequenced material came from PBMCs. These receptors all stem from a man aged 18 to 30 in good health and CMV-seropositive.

The CDR3 bases are TGTGCCAGCAGCCAACACCAGGGGGCGCGGGAGACCCAGTACTTC. Its protein product is CASSQHQGARETQYF. The rearrangement joins TRBV25-1 to TRBJ2-5; 8 nucleotides align to TRBD1. V trimming: 6 bases; J trimming: 5 bases; junction bases outside the gene matches: 11. This CDR3 contains 15 residues. Germline V lookup: CDR1 MGHDK, CDR2 SYGVNS.

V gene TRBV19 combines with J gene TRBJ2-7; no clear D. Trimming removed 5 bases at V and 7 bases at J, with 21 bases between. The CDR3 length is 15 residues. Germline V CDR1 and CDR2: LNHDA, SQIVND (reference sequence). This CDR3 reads CASSPRVLTVWEQYF. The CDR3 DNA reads TGTGCCAGTAGTCCCCGGGTCCTGACTGTGTGGGAGCAGTACTTC.

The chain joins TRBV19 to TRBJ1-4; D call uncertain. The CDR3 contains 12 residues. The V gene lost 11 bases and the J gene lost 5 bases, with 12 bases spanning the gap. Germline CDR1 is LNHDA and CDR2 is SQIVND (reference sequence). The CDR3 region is CAGGRTNEKLFF. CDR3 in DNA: TGTGCCGGAGGACGGACGAATGAAAAACTGTTTTTT.

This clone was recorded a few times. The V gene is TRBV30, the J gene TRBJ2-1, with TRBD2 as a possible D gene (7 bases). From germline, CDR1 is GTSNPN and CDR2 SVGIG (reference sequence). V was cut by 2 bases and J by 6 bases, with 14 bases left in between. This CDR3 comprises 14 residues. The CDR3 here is CAWSSDGGPNEQFF. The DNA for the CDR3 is TGTGCCTGGAGTTCTGACGGGGGGCCCAATGAGCAGTTCTTC.

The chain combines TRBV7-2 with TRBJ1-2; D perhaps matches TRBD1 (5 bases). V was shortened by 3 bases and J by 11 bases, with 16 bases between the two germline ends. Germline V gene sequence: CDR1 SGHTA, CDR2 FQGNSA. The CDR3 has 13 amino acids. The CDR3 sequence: CASSLPGVGVYTF. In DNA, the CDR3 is TGTGCCAGCAGCTTGCCGGGGGTTGGGGTATACACCTTC. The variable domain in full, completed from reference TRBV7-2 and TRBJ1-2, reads GAGVSQSPSNKVTEKGKDVELRCDPISGHTALYWYRQSLGQGLEFLIYFQGNSAPDKSGLPSDRFSAERTGGSVSTLTIQRTQQEDSAVYLCASSLPGVGVYTFGSGTRLTVV.

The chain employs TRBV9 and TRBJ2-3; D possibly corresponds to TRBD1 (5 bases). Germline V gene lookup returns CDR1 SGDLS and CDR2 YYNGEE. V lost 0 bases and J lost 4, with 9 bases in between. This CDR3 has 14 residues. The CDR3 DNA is TGTGCCAGCAGCGTAGAAGGGGTTCCAGATACGCAGTATTTT. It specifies CASSVEGVPDTQYF.

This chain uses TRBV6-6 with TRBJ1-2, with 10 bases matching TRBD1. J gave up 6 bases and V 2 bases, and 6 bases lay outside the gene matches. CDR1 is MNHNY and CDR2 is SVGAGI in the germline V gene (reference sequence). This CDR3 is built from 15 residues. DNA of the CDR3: TGTGCCAGCAGTTACCCGGGACAGGGGAGCGATGGCTACACCTTC. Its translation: CASSYPGQGSDGYTF.

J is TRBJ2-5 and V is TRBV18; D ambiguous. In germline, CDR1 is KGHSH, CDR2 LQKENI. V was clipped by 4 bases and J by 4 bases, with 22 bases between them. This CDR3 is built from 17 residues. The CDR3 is CASSLVTLTRGRETQYF. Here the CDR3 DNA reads TGTGCCAGCTCACTCGTTACCTTGACTCGTGGAAGAGAGACCCAGTACTTC. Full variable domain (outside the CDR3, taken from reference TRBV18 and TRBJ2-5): NAGVMQNPRHLVRRRGQEARLRCSPMKGHSHVYWYRQLPEEGLKFMVYLQKENIIDESGMPKERFSAEFPKEGPSILRIQQVVRGDSAAYFCASSLVTLTRGRETQYFGPGTRLLVL.

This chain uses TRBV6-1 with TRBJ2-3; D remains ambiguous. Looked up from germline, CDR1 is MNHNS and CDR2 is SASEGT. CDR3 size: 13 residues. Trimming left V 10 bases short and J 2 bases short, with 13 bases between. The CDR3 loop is CATEKTVTDTQYF. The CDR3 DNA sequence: TGTGCCACAGAAAAGACTGTCACAGATACGCAGTATTTT.

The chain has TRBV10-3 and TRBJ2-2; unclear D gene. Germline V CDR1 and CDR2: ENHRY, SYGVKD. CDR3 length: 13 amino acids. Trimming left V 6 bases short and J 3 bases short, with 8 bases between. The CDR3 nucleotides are TGTGCCATCAGCCCCCTTGACACCGGGGAGCTGTTTTTT. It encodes CAISPLDTGELFF.

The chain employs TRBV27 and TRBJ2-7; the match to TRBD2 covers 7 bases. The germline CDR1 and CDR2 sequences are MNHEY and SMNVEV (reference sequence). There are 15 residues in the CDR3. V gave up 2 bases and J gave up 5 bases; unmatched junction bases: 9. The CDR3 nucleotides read TGTGCCAGCAGTTTAATTGGGGGAGGGGTCGACGAGCAGTACTTC. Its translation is CASSLIGGGVDEQYF.

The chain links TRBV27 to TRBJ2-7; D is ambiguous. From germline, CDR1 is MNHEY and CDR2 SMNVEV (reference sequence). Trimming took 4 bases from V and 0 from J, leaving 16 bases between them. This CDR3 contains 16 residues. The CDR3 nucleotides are TGTGCCAGCAGTTCTACCCCCCGCTGGAGCTCCTACGAGCAGTACTTC. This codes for CASSSTPRWSSYEQYF.

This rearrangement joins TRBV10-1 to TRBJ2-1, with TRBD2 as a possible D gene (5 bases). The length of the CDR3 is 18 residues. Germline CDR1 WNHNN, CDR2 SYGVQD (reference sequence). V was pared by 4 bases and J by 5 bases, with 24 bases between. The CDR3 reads CASSGWRVKRQRNNEQFF. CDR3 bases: TGCGCCAGCAGTGGATGGCGGGTTAAGAGACAACGGAACAATGAGCAGTTCTTC.

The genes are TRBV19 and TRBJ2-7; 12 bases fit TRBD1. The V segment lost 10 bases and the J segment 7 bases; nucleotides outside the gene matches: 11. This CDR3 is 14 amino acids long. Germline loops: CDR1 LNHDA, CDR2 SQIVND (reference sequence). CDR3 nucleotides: TGTGCCACTTCGACGGGACAGGGGGCCGGGGAGCAGTACTTC. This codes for CATSTGQGAGEQYF. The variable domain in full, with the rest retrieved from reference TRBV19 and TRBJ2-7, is DGGITQSPKYLFRKEGQNVTLSCEQNLNHDAMYWYRQDPGQGLRLIYYSQIVNDFQKGDIAEGYSVSREKKESFPLTVTSAQKNPTAFYLCATSTGQGAGEQYFGPGTRLTVT.

CDR3 sequence reads: CASSLDRTRETQYF. In nucleotides, the CDR3 is TGTGCCAGCAGCTTAGACCGGACACGAGAGACCCAGTACTTC. The chain links TRBV7-6 to TRBJ2-5, with D possibly matching TRBD1 (5 bases). The V end was cut by 1 base, the J end by 4 bases, with 10 bases between. Looked up from germline, CDR1 is SGHVS and CDR2 is FNYEAQ. CDR3 length: 14 residues. Combining the CDR3 with reference TRBV7-6 and TRBJ2-5 gives the whole variable domain GAGVSQSPRYKVTKRGQDVALRCDPISGHVSLYWYRQALGQGPEFLTYFNYEAQQDKSGLPNDRFSAERPEGSISTLTIQRTEQRDSAMYRCASSLDRTRETQYFGPGTRLLVL.

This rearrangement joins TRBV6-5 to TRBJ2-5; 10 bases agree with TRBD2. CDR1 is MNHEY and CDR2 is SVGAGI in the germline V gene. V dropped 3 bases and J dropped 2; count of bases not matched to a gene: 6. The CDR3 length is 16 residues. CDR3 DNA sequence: TGTGCCAGCAGTTATAGGGGACTAGCGACTCAAGAGACCCAGTACTTC. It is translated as CASSYRGLATQETQYF.

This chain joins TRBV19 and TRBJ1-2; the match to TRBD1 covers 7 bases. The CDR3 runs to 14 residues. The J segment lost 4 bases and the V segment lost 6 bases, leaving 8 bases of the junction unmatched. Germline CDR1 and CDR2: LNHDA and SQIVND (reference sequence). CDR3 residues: CASRNRGGGYGYTF. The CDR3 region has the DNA TGTGCCAGTAGAAACAGGGGTGGGGGCTATGGCTACACCTTC.

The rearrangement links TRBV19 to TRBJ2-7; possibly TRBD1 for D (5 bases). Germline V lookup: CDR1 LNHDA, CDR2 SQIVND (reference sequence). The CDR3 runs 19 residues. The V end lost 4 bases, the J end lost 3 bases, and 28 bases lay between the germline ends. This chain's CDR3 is CASSTRSLREPSTFYEQYF. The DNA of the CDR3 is TGTGCCAGTAGTACCCGAAGCCTCAGGGAACCCTCTACGTTCTACGAGCAGTACTTC.